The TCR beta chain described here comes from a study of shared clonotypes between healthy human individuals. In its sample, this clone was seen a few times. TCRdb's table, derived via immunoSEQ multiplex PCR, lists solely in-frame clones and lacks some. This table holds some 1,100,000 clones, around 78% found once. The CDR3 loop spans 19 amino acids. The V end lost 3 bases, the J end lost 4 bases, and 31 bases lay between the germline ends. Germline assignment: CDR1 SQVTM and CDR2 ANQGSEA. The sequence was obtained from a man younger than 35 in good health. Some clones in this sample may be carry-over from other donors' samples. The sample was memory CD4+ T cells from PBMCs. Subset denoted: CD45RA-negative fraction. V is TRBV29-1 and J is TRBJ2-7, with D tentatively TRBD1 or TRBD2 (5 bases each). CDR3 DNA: TGCAGCGTTGAGGGGGATGTACTTTCGGAGCTTAGAGGGTGGTACGAGCAGTACTTC. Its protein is CSVEGDVLSELRGWYEQYF.